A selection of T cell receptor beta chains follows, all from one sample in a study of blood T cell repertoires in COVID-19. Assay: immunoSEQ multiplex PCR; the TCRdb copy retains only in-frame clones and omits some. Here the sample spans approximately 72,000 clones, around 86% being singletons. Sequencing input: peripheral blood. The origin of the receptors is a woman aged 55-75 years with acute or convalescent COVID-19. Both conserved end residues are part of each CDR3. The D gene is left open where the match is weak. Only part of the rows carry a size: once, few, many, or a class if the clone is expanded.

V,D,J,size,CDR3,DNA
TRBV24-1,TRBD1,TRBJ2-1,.,CATSDRTDRVGNEQFF,TGTGCCACCAGTGACCGCACAGACAGGGTGGGCAATGAGCAGTTCTTC
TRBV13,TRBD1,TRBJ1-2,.,CATEIYQGAGGYTF,TGTGCCACCGAGATTTATCAGGGGGCAGGGGGCTACACCTTC
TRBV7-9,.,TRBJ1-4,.,CASSLTGSPNEKLFF,TGTGCCAGCAGCTTAACAGGCAGCCCTAATGAAAAACTGTTTTTT
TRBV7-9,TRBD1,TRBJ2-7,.,CASSSPGTGSSYEQYF,TGTGCCAGCAGCTCCCCCGGGACAGGGAGCTCCTACGAGCAGTACTTC
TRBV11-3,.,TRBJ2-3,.,CASSPLGGGQDTQYF,TGTGCCAGCAGTCCCTTAGGGGGGGGCCAAGATACGCAGTATTTT
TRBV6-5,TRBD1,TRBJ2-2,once,CASRSGTGNTGELFF,TGTGCCAGCAGGAGTGGGACAGGCAACACCGGGGAGCTGTTTTTT
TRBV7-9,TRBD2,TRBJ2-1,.,CASNAGGVNEQFF,TGTGCCAGCAACGCGGGGGGTGTAAATGAGCAGTTCTTC
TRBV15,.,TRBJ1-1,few,CATSRDLHRGTEAFF,TGTGCCACCAGCAGAGATCTCCATCGGGGCACTGAAGCTTTCTTT
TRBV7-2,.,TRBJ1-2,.,CASSLEMAGAYGYTF,TGTGCCAGCAGCTTAGAAATGGCGGGGGCCTATGGCTACACCTTC
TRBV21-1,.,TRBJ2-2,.,CASSKAQGLGSYTGELFF,TGTGCCAGCAGCAAAGCACAGGGACTAGGGTCGTACACCGGGGAGCTGTTTTTT
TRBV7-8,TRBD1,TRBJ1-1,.,CASSSGTVGPRGPEAFF,TGTGCCAGCAGCTCGGGGACAGTGGGTCCCCGGGGTCCTGAAGCTTTCTTT
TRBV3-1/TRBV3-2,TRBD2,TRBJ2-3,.,CASSRKTSGGSLLHPDTQYF,TGTGCCAGCAGCCGAAAGACTAGCGGGGGCTCACTCCTCCACCCAGATACGCAGTATTTT
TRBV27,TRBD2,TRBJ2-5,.,CASSSYMGAGQETQYF,TGTGCCAGCAGTTCTTATATGGGAGCGGGACAAGAGACCCAGTACTTC
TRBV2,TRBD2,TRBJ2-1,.,CASGILAGGLDEQFF,TGTGCCAGCGGGATACTAGCGGGGGGGCTCGATGAGCAGTTCTTC
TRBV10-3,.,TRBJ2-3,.,CATDSAGTDTQYF,TGTGCCACCGACTCGGCGGGAACAGATACGCAGTATTTT
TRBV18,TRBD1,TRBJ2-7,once,CASSHERRTGISSYEQYF,TGTGCCAGCTCACACGAAAGAAGGACAGGCATTAGCTCCTACGAGCAGTACTTC